Presented here are 21 T cell receptor beta chains from one specimen sequenced in a study of human T cells and chemical hapten exposure. As to time point: patch test 2, 6 weeks after DPC sensitization. The treatment here: therapeutic diphenylcyclopropenone sensitization with weekly scalp DPC. Via MiXCR, TCRdb re-called the RACE reads, giving one row per CDR3 protein. The profile covers about 40,000 distinct CDR3 sequences, with 3.3% appearing a single time and about 6.2% taken by the ten largest. The sample here was whole blood, taken in connection with sensitization to the hapten diphenylcyclopropenone (DPC). The source of these receptors is a man between 40 and 49 years old with alopecia areata. Some clones in this sample may be carry-over from other donors' samples.

This clonotype was detected ten times or more. DNA for the CDR3: TGTGCCACCAGTGATTCCCGACGCGGGGGCTCCTACAATGAGCAGTTCTTC. Residues: CATSDSRRGGSYNEQFF. The V call is TRBV24-1, the J call TRBJ2-1, with TRBD2 matching over 7 bases. J gave up 0 bases and V 2 bases, and 6 bases lay outside the gene matches. CDR1 and CDR2 (germline): KGHDR, SFDVKD. The CDR3 has 17 residues.

This clonotype was seen many times. The chain is built from TRBV27 and TRBJ2-6; 9 nucleotides line up with TRBD1. Per the germline V gene, CDR1 is MNHEY and CDR2 is SMNVEV (reference sequence). J was trimmed by 0 bases and V by 6 bases; bases with no gene match: 3. CDR3 length: 16 residues. The CDR3 DNA reads TGTGCCAGCAGACAGGGGGCGTCCTCTGGGGCCAACGTCCTGACTTTC. Its translation is CASRQGASSGANVLTF.

CDR3 DNA sequence: TGTGCCAGCAGCTTAGATCTCCGGACTAGCGGGAGAGTTTCCTACGAGCAGTACTTC. Its protein is CASSLDLRTSGRVSYEQYF. The chain links TRBV7-9 to TRBJ2-7, with 13 bases identical to TRBD2. The CDR3 sequence is 19 residues long. Germline assignment: CDR1 SEHNR and CDR2 FQNEAQ (reference sequence). V shed 1 base, J shed 1 base, and the junction held 10 bases outside the gene matches.

This clonotype has a count of ten or more. The DNA for the CDR3 is TGTGCCAGCAGCGGAAGGACTAGCGGGATATTACAGTACAATGAGCAGTTCTTC. Translating it yields CASSGRTSGILQYNEQFF. The rearrangement joins TRBV7-9 to TRBJ2-1; 12 bases fit TRBD2. The CDR3 consists of 18 residues. Trimming removed 5 bases from V and 4 bases from J; junction bases left unmatched: 12. Germline values: CDR1 SEHNR, CDR2 FQNEAQ (reference sequence).

This clonotype was seen ten or more times. This chain joins TRBV29-1 and TRBJ2-7, with 9 bases fitting TRBD1. Germline V lookup: CDR1 SQVTM, CDR2 ANQGSEA. The trim removed 6 bases at V and 4 bases at J, leaving 7 bases unmatched. There are 13 residues in the CDR3. CDR3 amino acids: CSVDGQGQYEQYF. For the CDR3, the DNA is TGCAGCGTGGATGGACAGGGGCAGTACGAGCAGTACTTC.

With regard to this clonotype: This may be a read error: a much more frequent sequence differs by one nucleotide. The genes are TRBV6-2 or TRBV6-3 and TRBJ2-6; 7 bases map to TRBD1. This CDR3 spans 14 amino acids. Looked up from germline, CDR1 is MNHEY and CDR2 is SVGEGT. The CDR3 DNA reads as TGTGCCAGCAGTACAGGGGACGGGGCCAACGTCCTGTCTTTC. Translating it yields CASSTGDGANVLSF.

This clonotype was recorded many times. The chain has TRBV28 and TRBJ2-4; 9 nucleotides match TRBD1. CDR1 and CDR2 (germline): MDHEN, SYDVKM. V dropped 7 bases and J dropped 6; count of bases not matched to a gene: 10. The length of the CDR3 is 15 residues. CDR3 in amino acids: CASTPGQGSRNIQYF. Here the CDR3 DNA reads TGTGCCAGCACCCCAGGACAGGGGAGTAGAAACATTCAGTACTTC.

V gene TRBV9 combines with J gene TRBJ2-1, with 13 positions matching TRBD2. Unmatched junction bases numbered 1, after V lost 0 bases and J lost 1 base. Germline V CDR1 and CDR2: SGDLS, YYNGEE. This CDR3 spans 17 amino acids. CDR3 loop: CASSVGTSGSSYNEQFF. CDR3 sequence (DNA): TGTGCCAGCAGCGTAGGGACTAGCGGGAGTTCCTACAATGAGCAGTTCTTC.

This clonotype was counted at least ten times. The chain recombines TRBV6-5 with TRBJ1-1; perhaps TRBD1 as D (5 bases). The CDR3 extends over 18 amino acids. Trimming removed 6 bases at V and 0 bases at J, with 23 bases between. Germline CDR1 and CDR2: MNHEY and SVGAGI. CDR3 residues: CASSPQVLLTVMNTEAFF. The CDR3 DNA sequence: TGTGCCAGCAGCCCCCAAGTCCTGTTGACAGTCATGAACACTGAAGCTTTCTTT.

There are a few counts of this clonotype. V is TRBV12-3 or TRBV12-4 and J is TRBJ1-1, with D unclear. Trimming shortened V by 3 bases and J by 4 bases, and 3 bases separated the two germline ends. This CDR3 comprises 11 residues. CDR3 protein: CASSFSTEAFF. The CDR3 nucleotides are TGTGCCAGCAGTTTTTCCACTGAAGCTTTCTTT.

This clonotype has at least ten counts. This sequence joins TRBV7-3 and TRBJ2-1, with a weak D call TRBD2 (5 bases). V was pared by 4 bases and J by 2 bases, with 12 bases between. The CDR3 loop spans 15 amino acids. CDR1 is SGHTA and CDR2 is FQGTGA in the germline V gene. The CDR3: CASSSPDSPYNEQFF. For the CDR3, the DNA is TGTGCCAGCAGCTCACCGGACTCCCCCTACAATGAGCAGTTCTTC.

This clonotype was observed many times. This chain connects TRBV28 to TRBJ1-5; D is undetermined. This CDR3 contains 15 residues. Germline V lookup: CDR1 MDHEN, CDR2 SYDVKM. V gave up 7 bases and J gave up 3 bases, with 16 bases separating them. The CDR3 spells CASTLYMGLNQPQHF. Here the CDR3 DNA reads TGTGCCAGCACTCTTTACATGGGCCTCAATCAGCCCCAGCATTTT.

In this sample, this clonotype turned up many times. The chain uses TRBV6-1 and TRBJ1-5; possibly TRBD1 for D (5 bases). Trimming took off 7 bases at V and 3 bases at J, with 10 bases between the two ends. The CDR3 loop spans 13 amino acids. Germline V lookup: CDR1 MNHNS, CDR2 SASEGT. DNA of the CDR3: TGTGCCAGCATCAGGGCGTTCAATCAGCCCCAGCATTTT. This translates into CASIRAFNQPQHF.

This clonotype was observed at least ten times. The V gene is TRBV7-9, the J gene TRBJ1-5; D is possibly TRBD1 (6 bases). The CDR3 runs 16 residues. Germline CDR1 and CDR2: SEHNR and FQNEAQ (reference sequence). V was trimmed by 1 base and J by 6 bases, leaving 16 bases between them. The CDR3 nucleotides read TGTGCCAGCAGCTTAGGGGCAGGGGCTGGGGTTCAGCCCCAGCATTTT. It translates to CASSLGAGAGVQPQHF.

This clonotype was counted many times. The chain links TRBV9 to TRBJ1-4; possibly TRBD1 for D (5 bases). V lost 4 bases, J lost 5 bases, and 21 bases lay in between. Germline loops: CDR1 SGDLS, CDR2 YYNGEE. The CDR3 totals 17 residues. The CDR3 coding sequence is TGTGCCAGCAGCCCCAGGAGGCCCGGGACCGGAAATGAAAAACTGTTTTTT. Translated: CASSPRRPGTGNEKLFF.

This clonotype came up many times. The chain recombines TRBV28 with TRBJ2-7; 8 bases align to TRBD2. After removal of 5 bases from V and 5 bases from J, the junction contained 11 bases not matched to a gene. From germline, CDR1 is MDHEN and CDR2 SYDVKM. This CDR3 contains 15 residues. CDR3 sequence (DNA): TGTGCCAGCAGTCGAGGACTAGCAAGCTTTAACGAGCAGTACTTC. Amino acids: CASSRGLASFNEQYF. Looking up the rest from reference TRBV28 and TRBJ2-7 gives the full variable domain: DVKVTQSSRYLVKRTGEKVFLECVQDMDHENMFWYRQDPGLGLRLIYFSYDVKMKEKGDIPEGYSVSREKKERFSLILESASTNQTSMYLCASSRGLASFNEQYFGPGTRLTVT.

This clonotype was observed many times. The rearrangement joins TRBV18 to TRBJ2-7, with TRBD1 matching over 7 bases. After removal of 1 base from V and 7 bases from J, the junction contained 4 bases not matched to a gene. The CDR3 loop spans 13 amino acids. CDR1 is KGHSH and CDR2 is LQKENI in the germline V gene. CDR3 protein: CASSPQGADEQYF. The CDR3 region has the DNA TGTGCCAGCTCACCACAGGGGGCGGATGAGCAGTACTTC.

This clonotype has a count of ten or more. The gene calls are TRBV12-3 or TRBV12-4 and TRBJ2-1, with D perhaps TRBD2 (5 bases). The CDR3 length is 15 residues. With 3 bases removed from V and 7 bases from J, the gap between germline ends came to 16 bases. This CDR3 is CASSFANSAANEQFF. CDR3 bases: TGTGCCAGCAGTTTTGCTAATAGCGCCGCGAATGAGCAGTTCTTC.

This chain uses TRBV11-2 with TRBJ2-3; weak D call: TRBD1 (6 bases). Trimming shortened V by 5 bases and J by 5 bases, and 14 bases separated the two germline ends. The germline gives CDR1 SGHAT, CDR2 FQNNGV. The CDR3 length is 14 residues. The CDR3 is CASSIGTTGDTQYF. The CDR3 region has the DNA TGTGCCAGCAGCATTGGGACAACCGGAGATACGCAGTATTTT.

This clonotype was observed at least ten times. This chain joins TRBV20-1 and TRBJ1-3, with unresolved D. This CDR3 region has 13 residues. Trimming removed 8 bases at V and 4 bases at J, with 15 bases between. Per germline, CDR1 DFQATT and CDR2 SNEGSKA (reference sequence). As DNA, the CDR3 is TGCAGTTCCTCGCGAGGGCAGGGAAACACCATATATTTT. Its translation is CSSSRGQGNTIYF.

Many counts were recorded for this clonotype. This rearrangement joins TRBV7-3 to TRBJ2-1; D remains ambiguous. Trimming shortened V by 3 bases and J by 2 bases, and 5 bases separated the two germline ends. CDR3 length: 13 residues. CDR1 and CDR2 (germline): SGHTA, FQGTGA. CDR3 coding DNA: TGTGCCAGCAGCTTGTCAGCCTACAATGAGCAGTTCTTC. It specifies CASSLSAYNEQFF.